This T cell receptor (beta chain) stems from a study of blood T cell repertoires in COVID-19. Study context: PBMCs, B-cell-depleted T cells, or T cells provided the cDNA or gDNA that made up the material.

The assay was immunoSEQ multiplex PCR, and TCRdb's table has in-frame clones only and misses some. The data contain roughly 150,000 clones, around 80% of them seen just once; the ten biggest clones take up about 1.5%. Those designated as exposed participants met a COVID-19 case within 2 weeks before study entry. Germline assignment: CDR1 SGHRS and CDR2 YFSETQ. The CDR3 covers 16 residues. The V and J ends lost 0 bases and 5 bases, in that order; junction bases with no gene match: 4. The rearrangement joins TRBV5-1 to TRBJ2-2, with 10 bases matching TRBD1. Sequenced: PBMCs or T cells enriched from blood (not recorded which). The clonotype originates from a woman younger than 30 who had been exposed to COVID-19. For the CDR3, the DNA is TGCGCCAGCAGCTTGGGCCCGGGACAGGGGACCGGGGAGCTGTTTTTT. Residues: CASSLGPGQGTGELFF.